Listed below are T cell receptor beta chains from one sample, sequenced in a study of blood T cell repertoires in COVID-19. Assay: immunoSEQ multiplex PCR; the TCRdb copy retains only in-frame clones and omits some. The sample shows about 250,000 clones, approximately 90% of them seen only once. The sample was peripheral blood. These receptors were obtained from a woman aged 40 to 49 who had recovered from COVID-19. The CDR3 runs from the conserved cysteine through the conserved F or W. Fields, in order: clone size, V gene, D gene, J gene, CDR3 protein, CDR3 DNA. A D gene is named only where the DNA matches it firmly. Expanded clones get a size class; other rows say once, few or many, or leave the size out.

size: .; V: TRBV10-1; D: .; J: TRBJ2-3; CDR3: CASSLGGSTDTQYF; DNA: TGCGCCAGCTCACTTGGGGGGAGCACAGATACGCAGTATTTT
size: .; V: TRBV7-2; D: .; J: TRBJ2-7; CDR3: CASSPPGGPYEQYF; DNA: TGTGCCAGCAGCCCCCCCGGGGGGCCCTACGAGCAGTACTTC
size: .; V: TRBV11-2; D: .; J: TRBJ2-3; CDR3: CASSPQADTQYF; DNA: TGTGCCAGCAGCCCCCAGGCAGATACGCAGTATTTT
size: .; V: TRBV6-5; D: .; J: TRBJ1-6; CDR3: CASSYSWGVGSPLHF; DNA: TGTGCCAGCAGTTACTCGTGGGGGGTGGGGTCACCCCTCCACTTT
size: .; V: TRBV30; D: .; J: TRBJ1-2; CDR3: CAWSVLTPAAGYTF; DNA: TGTGCCTGGAGTGTACTTACCCCGGCGGCTGGCTACACCTTC
size: .; V: TRBV12-3/TRBV12-4; D: .; J: TRBJ2-1; CDR3: CASSAGMDEQFF; DNA: TGTGCCAGCAGCGCAGGGATGGATGAGCAGTTCTTC
size: .; V: TRBV14; D: TRBD1; J: TRBJ1-2; CDR3: CASSPGQGRGYTF; DNA: TGTGCCAGCAGCCCGGGACAGGGCCGGGGCTACACCTTC
size: .; V: TRBV27; D: .; J: TRBJ1-2; CDR3: CASRIAGGANYGYTF; DNA: TGTGCCAGCAGGATTGCCGGAGGGGCGAACTATGGCTACACCTTC
size: .; V: TRBV4-3; D: .; J: TRBJ2-7; CDR3: CASSQGARGAEQYF; DNA: TGCGCCAGCAGCCAAGGGGCCCGGGGGGCCGAGCAGTACTTC
size: once; V: TRBV3-1/TRBV3-2; D: TRBD2; J: TRBJ2-1; CDR3: CASSQVSSGTSNEQFF; DNA: TGTGCCAGCAGCCAAGTATCGAGCGGGACCTCCAATGAGCAGTTCTTC
size: .; V: TRBV7-2; D: TRBD2; J: TRBJ2-7; CDR3: CASSGRTSQTSYEQYF; DNA: TGTGCCAGCAGCGGCAGGACTAGCCAAACCTCCTACGAGCAGTACTTC
size: .; V: TRBV20-1; D: .; J: TRBJ1-1; CDR3: CSTRGGTEAFF; DNA: TGCAGTACAAGGGGGGGCACTGAAGCTTTCTTT
size: .; V: TRBV7-2; D: .; J: TRBJ1-5; CDR3: CASSFRAGNQPQHF; DNA: TGTGCCAGCAGCTTCCGGGCAGGGAATCAGCCCCAGCATTTT
size: .; V: TRBV14; D: .; J: TRBJ2-7; CDR3: CASSQDLPGLGEQYF; DNA: TGTGCCAGCAGCCAAGATTTGCCGGGTTTGGGCGAGCAGTACTTC
size: .; V: TRBV19; D: .; J: TRBJ2-3; CDR3: CASSIVGGRVSTDTQYF; DNA: TGTGCCAGTAGTATAGTCGGGGGACGGGTCAGCACAGATACGCAGTATTTT
size: .; V: TRBV5-1; D: TRBD2; J: TRBJ2-5; CDR3: CASSLAERGTQYF; DNA: TGCGCCAGCAGCTTGGCGGAGCGGGGGACCCAGTACTTC
size: .; V: TRBV5-8; D: .; J: TRBJ1-5; CDR3: CASSLGSRGSNQPQHF; DNA: TGTGCCAGCAGCTTGGGTTCGCGGGGTAGCAATCAGCCCCAGCATTTT
size: .; V: TRBV15; D: .; J: TRBJ2-1; CDR3: CATSRAGGGEQFF; DNA: TGTGCCACCAGCAGAGCCGGAGGAGGGGAGCAGTTCTTC
size: .; V: TRBV3-1/TRBV3-2; D: .; J: TRBJ2-5; CDR3: CASRPLGGQETQYF; DNA: TGTGCCAGCAGGCCCCTGGGAGGCCAAGAGACCCAGTACTTC
size: .; V: TRBV6-6; D: TRBD2; J: TRBJ2-2; CDR3: CASSLSGAYTGELFF; DNA: TGTGCCAGCAGTCTCAGCGGGGCCTACACCGGGGAGCTGTTTTTT
size: .; V: TRBV20-1; D: TRBD2; J: TRBJ2-5; CDR3: CSASTLAGWGVQYF; DNA: TGCAGTGCTAGTACGCTAGCGGGATGGGGGGTCCAGTACTTC
size: .; V: TRBV5-4; D: .; J: TRBJ1-5; CDR3: CASSLGGNNQPQHF; DNA: TGTGCCAGCAGCTTGGGAGGGAACAATCAGCCCCAGCATTTT
size: .; V: TRBV12-3/TRBV12-4; D: .; J: TRBJ1-6; CDR3: CASSLAENSPLHF; DNA: TGTGCCAGCAGTTTAGCGGAGAATTCACCCCTCCACTTT
size: .; V: TRBV11-3; D: .; J: TRBJ2-3; CDR3: CASSLDRRQFTDTQYF; DNA: TGTGCCAGCAGCTTAGATAGGAGACAGTTCACAGATACGCAGTATTTT
size: .; V: TRBV9; D: TRBD1; J: TRBJ2-1; CDR3: CASSVGTGLAQFF; DNA: TGTGCCAGCAGCGTCGGGACAGGGTTGGCGCAGTTCTTC